Listed here are 15 T cell receptor beta chains from one sample, sequenced in a study of regulatory T cells in long-lasting Graves disease (TCRdb year 2021). Library preparation employed multiplex PCR. For sequencing, an Illumina HiSeq 4000 was employed. To build TCR beta libraries, CDR3 regions were amplified by Arm-PCR using iRepertoire HTBI primers. TCRdb itself trimmed the public reads at Q25 with fastp, ran MiXCR and retained productive beta chains. For every CDR3 protein sequence, its rows merge into one entry that carries the most common genes and DNA. The sample has 300,000 to 400,000 distinct CDR3 sequences on record, about 20% of them singletons. In total, the top ten clones hold about 29% of the sample. In the paper's terms, the time point label means: persistent/refractory GD, antithyroid drugs over 5 years with positive TRAb. RNA was extracted from PBMCs in TRIzol for both TCR sequencing and RNA sequencing.

Sample: peripheral blood mononuclear cells (PBMCs), taken when the disease was refractory, from a patient treated with antithyroid drugs. The source of these receptors is a female donor with Graves disease.

This chain joins TRBV3-1 and TRBJ2-7; the match to TRBD1 covers 7 bases. Germline-derived CDR1 and CDR2 are LGHDT and YNNKEL (reference sequence). Losses at the gene ends were 4 bases for V and 6 bases for J; bases not matched to a gene: 6. This CDR3 region has 13 residues. The CDR3 spells CASSPNRGTEQYF. DNA for the CDR3: TGTGCCAGCAGCCCGAACAGGGGCACCGAGCAGTACTTC.

Worth noting for this clonotype: Only one base separates this from a far larger clonotype, so it likely reflects a read error. This chain links TRBV28 with TRBJ2-4; D is possibly TRBD2 (6 bases). The CDR3 spans 12 residues. Germline V lookup: CDR1 MDHEN, CDR2 SYDVKM. V was trimmed by 9 bases and J by 11 bases, leaving 17 bases between them. The CDR3 loop reads CASDSNGRFQYF. CDR3 DNA sequence: TGTGCCAGTGACTCCAACGGGAGATTTCAGTACTTC.

This clonotype has ten or more counts. The V gene is TRBV7-9, the J gene TRBJ1-2; maybe TRBD1 (5 bases). Germline V lookup: CDR1 SEHNR, CDR2 FQNEAQ (reference sequence). Trimming removed 5 bases from V and 4 bases from J, with 14 bases in between. CDR3 size: 14 residues. DNA of the CDR3: TGTGCCAGCAGCCCGGGACCGCAAGTCTATGGCTACACCTTC. Protein: CASSPGPQVYGYTF. Looking up the rest from reference TRBV7-9 and TRBJ1-2 gives the full variable domain: DTGVSQNPRHKITKRGQNVTFRCDPISEHNRLYWYRQTLGQGPEFLTYFQNEAQLEKSRLLSDRFSAERPKGSFSTLEIQRTEQGDSAMYLCASSPGPQVYGYTFGSGTRLTVV.

The chain is built from TRBV4-3 and TRBJ1-5; D remains unclear. Germline V gene data show CDR1 as LGHNA and CDR2 as YSLEER. The V and J ends lost 3 bases and 4 bases respectively, with 7 bases between them. The CDR3 runs 13 residues. CDR3 sequence (DNA): TGCGCCAGCAGCCAGACGCGTAATCAGCCCCAGCATTTT. Translating it yields CASSQTRNQPQHF.

This clonotype was detected only a few times. This chain links TRBV5-1 with TRBJ2-7, with 7 bases matching TRBD1. The CDR3 runs 16 residues. J lost 2 bases, V lost 0 bases, and 8 bases had no gene match. Looked up from germline, CDR1 is SGHRS and CDR2 is YFSETQ. The CDR3, as DNA: TGCGCCAGCAGCTTGGAGGCCGGGACAGATCCCTACGAGCAGTACTTC. Amino acids: CASSLEAGTDPYEQYF.

This clonotype has a handful of counts. The CDR3 here is CASSRQSNYGYTF. The CDR3 coding sequence is TGTGCCAGCAGTCGACAGAGTAACTATGGCTACACCTTC. This chain links TRBV7-9 with TRBJ1-2; D is perhaps TRBD1 (5 bases). Germline lookup yields CDR1 SEHNR and CDR2 FQNEAQ (reference sequence). CDR3 size: 13 residues. Trimming left V 6 bases short and J 1 base short, with 9 bases between.

This chain uses TRBV28 with TRBJ1-4; 9 nucleotides line up with TRBD1. V shed 3 bases and J 2 bases; nucleotides not matched to a gene: 4. This CDR3 is built from 16 residues. Germline V gene sequence: CDR1 MDHEN, CDR2 SYDVKM. The CDR3 DNA follows: TGTGCCAGCAGTTTGGGACAGGGTAGGACTAATGAAAAACTGTTTTTT. It specifies CASSLGQGRTNEKLFF.

The chain carries TRBV11-2 and TRBJ2-1; 8 bases agree with TRBD2. Germline V gene sequence: CDR1 SGHAT, CDR2 FQNNGV. This CDR3 spans 14 amino acids. Germline trimming cut 2 bases from V and 8 bases from J; bases unmatched to any gene: 5. CDR3 region: CASSLSGSGYEQFF. CDR3 DNA sequence: TGTGCCAGCAGCTTAAGCGGGAGCGGCTATGAGCAGTTCTTC.

The chain joins TRBV28 to TRBJ1-2, with D unclear. Looked up from germline, CDR1 is MDHEN and CDR2 is SYDVKM. This CDR3 has 13 residues. Trimming took off 4 bases at V and 8 bases at J, with 14 bases between the two ends. CDR3 in amino acids: CASSSEVLGGYTF. CDR3 in DNA: TGTGCCAGCAGTTCAGAGGTCCTCGGGGGCTACACCTTC.

This clonotype was counted at least ten times. As DNA, the CDR3 is TGCGCCAGCAGCTTGGTTCCAGAGAACACTGAAGCTTTCTTT. Its protein is CASSLVPENTEAFF. V gene TRBV5-1 combines with J gene TRBJ1-1, with D unclear. This CDR3 has 14 residues. Germline CDR1 is SGHRS and CDR2 is YFSETQ. V lost 0 bases and J 1 base, leaving 7 bases between the germline ends.

The J gene is TRBJ2-5, the V gene TRBV24-1; D might be TRBD1 (6 bases). The V end was cut by 1 base, the J end by 5 bases, with 10 bases between. This CDR3 region has 14 residues. Germline assignment: CDR1 KGHDR and CDR2 SFDVKD. The DNA of the CDR3 is TGTGCCACCAGTGATTTTTTGCAGGGGGAGACCCAGTACTTC. Amino acid sequence: CATSDFLQGETQYF.

This clonotype came up many times. The chain has TRBV2 and TRBJ1-1, with 9 bases fitting TRBD1. The germline V gene encodes CDR1 SNHLY and CDR2 FYNNEI. V shed 4 bases, J shed 5 bases, and the junction held 8 bases outside the gene matches. There are 15 residues in the CDR3. The CDR3 sequence is CASSASEGTGTEAFF. The CDR3 DNA sequence: TGTGCCAGCAGTGCCTCCGAGGGGACAGGGACTGAAGCTTTCTTT.

The gene calls are TRBV3-1 and TRBJ2-6; a weak D match, TRBD1 (5 bases). The CDR3 is made up of 16 amino acids. Deletions cut 0 bases from V and 7 bases from J, with 13 bases between. Looked up from germline, CDR1 is LGHDT and CDR2 is YNNKEL (reference sequence). The CDR3 DNA sequence: TGTGCCAGCAGCCAAGACCGGACAAAGGTAGCCAACGTCCTGACTTTC. It codes for CASSQDRTKVANVLTF.

This clonotype was recorded at least ten times. V gene TRBV11-3 combines with J gene TRBJ2-2; 11 bases align to TRBD1. In germline, CDR1 is SGHNT, CDR2 YENEEA. This CDR3 has 16 amino acids. With 5 bases clipped from V and 4 bases from J, the junction kept 6 bases outside the gene matches. CDR3 sequence (DNA): TGTGCCAGCAGCACCTGGACAGGGGGCTTCACCGGGGAGCTGTTTTTT. This gives the protein CASSTWTGGFTGELFF.

A few counts support this clonotype. V and J are TRBV7-2 and TRBJ1-1, with D possibly TRBD1 on 6 matching bases. CDR3 length: 15 residues. Germline V gives CDR1 SGHTA, CDR2 FQGNSA. V shed 5 bases and J shed 2 bases, with 15 bases lying between them. CDR3 bases: TGTGCCAGCAGCGGACAACAGGGTCGAAACACTGAAGCTTTCTTT. It encodes CASSGQQGRNTEAFF.